The rows below give T cell receptor beta chains drawn from one sample of a study of T cells in pancreatic ductal adenocarcinoma. The assay was immunoSEQ multiplex PCR, and TCRdb's table has in-frame clones only and misses some. The table has about 12,000 clones, roughly 85% seen once. The material sequenced was PBMCs. These receptors originate from a human donor with pancreatic ductal adenocarcinoma. CDR3s include the opening cysteine and the closing phenylalanine or tryptophan. The D gene is left open where the match is weak. Clone size is stated in some rows and not others, as once, few, many or a class when expanded.

TRBJ2-2 TRBV7-9 - - TGTGCCAGCAGCTTCGGGCAGGCGAACACCGGGGAGCTGTTTTTT CASSFGQANTGELFF
TRBJ2-7 TRBV20-1 - - TGCAGTGCCGAATACTACGAGCAGTACTTC CSAEYYEQYF
TRBJ1-1 TRBV6-1 - - TGTGCCAGCAGTGAAAGGGTACTTCCGGCCACTGAAGCTTTCTTT CASSERVLPATEAFF
TRBJ2-3 TRBV5-8 - TRBD1 TGTGCCAGCAGCTTAGGACAGGGAGCAGATACGCAGTATTTT CASSLGQGADTQYF
TRBJ1-2 TRBV30 - - TGTGCCTGGAGCCGGGACCGGCCTTCCGGCTACACCTTC CAWSRDRPSGYTF
TRBJ2-2 TRBV5-1 once - TGCGCCAGCAGCTTTGGAGGAGGGGGCGGCCCCGGGGAGCTGTTTTTT CASSFGGGGGPGELFF
TRBJ1-2 TRBV6-6 - - TGTGCCAGCAGTTACTCGGCAGGGGTTGGCTACACCTTC CASSYSAGVGYTF
TRBJ2-2 TRBV30 once - TGTGCCTGGAGTCCTCAGTACACCGGGGAGCTGTTTTTT CAWSPQYTGELFF
TRBJ2-1 TRBV11-2 - - TGTGCCAGCAGCTTAATGGGCCAAAGCTCCTACAATGAGCAGTTCTTC CASSLMGQSSYNEQFF
TRBJ2-7 TRBV6-1 - - TGTGCCAGCAGCTACTACGAGCAGTACTTC CASSYYEQYF
TRBJ1-6 TRBV7-9 - TRBD1 TGTGCCAGCAGGGGACAGGGAACAGCCTCACCCCTCCACTTT CASRGQGTASPLHF
TRBJ1-2 TRBV4-1 - - TGCGCCAGCAGCCAAGTCTCAACAGTATCTAACTATGGCTACACCTTC CASSQVSTVSNYGYTF
TRBJ2-3 TRBV29-1 once - TGCAGCGTTGTAGGGGACACAGATACGCAGTATTTT CSVVGDTDTQYF
TRBJ2-3 TRBV5-3 - - TGTGCCAGAAGCTTCCTATTGGGACGCGAAGGGGCGGATACGCAGTATTTT CARSFLLGREGADTQYF
TRBJ1-2 TRBV4-2 once - TGTGCCAGCAGGGGATCGGAGGGGGTTAACTATGGCTACACCTTC CASRGSEGVNYGYTF
TRBJ2-7 TRBV7-8 - - TGTGCCAGCAGCAAACGGGTGGCAGGGCAGGACCACTCCTACGAGCAGTACTTC CASSKRVAGQDHSYEQYF
TRBJ2-2 TRBV5-8 - - TGTGCCAGCAGCTTCGTGGGGGGCACCGGGGAGCTGTTTTTT CASSFVGGTGELFF
TRBJ1-3 TRBV15 - - TGTGCCACCAGCAGACTCACAGGGAATGGAAACACCATATATTTT CATSRLTGNGNTIYF
TRBJ1-2 TRBV11-2 - - TGTGCCAGCAGCTTAGATCTCACCTCAGTCTACACCTTC CASSLDLTSVYTF
TRBJ1-2 TRBV7-3 few - TGTGCCAGCAGCTTAAACGTAGGGCCAGGGTCTGGCTACACCTTC CASSLNVGPGSGYTF
TRBJ1-2 TRBV27 - TRBD1 TGTGCCAGCAGATCCCCCGGGACAGCTATGGGCTACACCTTC CASRSPGTAMGYTF
TRBJ2-1 TRBV6-5 - TRBD1 TGTGCCAGCAGAGACCCGGACAGGAACAATGAGCAGTTCTTC CASRDPDRNNEQFF
TRBJ1-1 TRBV2 few - TGTGCCAGCAGTATAGGAGAAGCTTTCTTT CASSIGEAFF
TRBJ2-2 TRBV2 - - TGTGCCAGCAAGGGGGTCAGGGAGCTGTTTTTT CASKGVRELFF
TRBJ2-1 TRBV29-1 once TRBD2 TGCAGCGCCTCAACTAGCGGTTCCTACAATGAGCAGTTCTTC CSASTSGSYNEQFF
TRBJ2-4 TRBV19 once TRBD1 TGTGCCAGTAGTATTGCCGGGACAGGGACCATTCAGTACTTC CASSIAGTGTIQYF
TRBJ2-1 TRBV5-1 - - TGCGCCAGCAGCTTGCTTAGCGAGAATGAGCAGTTCTTC CASSLLSENEQFF
TRBJ2-5 TRBV2 once - TGTGCCAGCAGGCGGACAGAACAAGAGACCCAGTACTTC CASRRTEQETQYF
TRBJ2-7 TRBV10-2 - TRBD2 TGCGCCAGCAGGGAGTGGGGTGTGGGACTAGGGGACTACGAGCAGTACTTC CASREWGVGLGDYEQYF
TRBJ1-1 TRBV10-3 - TRBD1 TGTGCCATCAGTGACCCGACAGGGGCTGCCTACACTGAAGCTTTCTTT CAISDPTGAAYTEAFF
TRBJ2-2 TRBV5-1 - TRBD2 TGCGCCAGCAGCCAGGGACTAGCGGGAGGGCCGGGGAACACCGGGGAGCTGTTTTTT CASSQGLAGGPGNTGELFF
TRBJ2-5 TRBV5-5 - - TGTGCCAGCAGCTTGGGGGCTCAACAAGAGACCCAGTACTTC CASSLGAQQETQYF
TRBJ2-3 TRBV5-4 - TRBD1 TGTGCCAGCAGCCCCCGGGACAGGGTGAAAACTAGCACAGATACGCAGTATTTT CASSPRDRVKTSTDTQYF
TRBJ1-4 TRBV7-9 once - TGTGCCAGCAGCGAAGACAGGCGGGGGTTCAGAAATGAAAAACTGTTTTTT CASSEDRRGFRNEKLFF
TRBJ2-6 TRBV6-6 - - TGTGCCAGCAGTTATCGGCACGGTGGGGCCAACGTCCTGACTTTC CASSYRHGGANVLTF
TRBJ1-1 TRBV6-6 - TRBD1 TGTGCCAGCAGTCCAGGGGGGGGAGGGAACACTGAAGCTTTCTTT CASSPGGGGNTEAFF
TRBJ2-3 TRBV11-2 - TRBD2 TGTGCCAGCAGCTTACTGGCTAGCGGAAACACAGATACGCAGTATTTT CASSLLASGNTDTQYF
TRBJ2-1 TRBV5-5 - TRBD2 TGTGCCAGCAGCTTGGGGACTAGCGGGAGTATGAGCTCCTACAATGAGCAGTTCTTC CASSLGTSGSMSSYNEQFF
TRBJ2-1 TRBV9 - TRBD2 TGTGCCAGCAGCGCCACAGGACTAGCGGGAGGGAATGAGCAGTTCTTC CASSATGLAGGNEQFF
TRBJ1-4 TRBV14 - TRBD1 TGTGCCAGCAGCCCACGTCAAGGGGGCTGGGATGAAAAACTGTTTTTT CASSPRQGGWDEKLFF
TRBJ1-2 TRBV9 - - TGTGCCAGCAGCCGACAGTCCCATGGCTACACCTTC CASSRQSHGYTF